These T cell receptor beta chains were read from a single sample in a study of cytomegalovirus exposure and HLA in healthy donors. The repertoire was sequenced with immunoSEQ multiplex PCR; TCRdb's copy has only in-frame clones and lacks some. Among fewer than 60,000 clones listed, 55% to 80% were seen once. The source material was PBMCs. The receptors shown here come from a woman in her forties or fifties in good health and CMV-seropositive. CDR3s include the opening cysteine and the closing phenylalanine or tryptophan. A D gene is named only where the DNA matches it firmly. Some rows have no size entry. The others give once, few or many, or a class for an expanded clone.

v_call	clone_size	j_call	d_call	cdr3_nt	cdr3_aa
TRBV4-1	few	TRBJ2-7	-	TGCGCCAGCAGCCAAGTCACAGGAACCTACGAGCAGTACTTC	CASSQVTGTYEQYF
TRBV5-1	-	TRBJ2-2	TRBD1	TGCGCCACCGGGCCGACAGGGGACACCGGGGAGCTGTTTTTT	CATGPTGDTGELFF
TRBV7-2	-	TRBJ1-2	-	TGTGCCAGCAGCTTAGAGCATGGCTACACCTTC	CASSLEHGYTF
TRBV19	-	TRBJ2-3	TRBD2	TGTGCCAGTGGACGGGGGGGTGGAGATACGCAGTATTTT	CASGRGGGDTQYF
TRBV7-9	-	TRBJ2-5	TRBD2	TGTGCCAGCAGTCACTCCGGGACTAGGGCGATGGAGACCCAGTACTTC	CASSHSGTRAMETQYF
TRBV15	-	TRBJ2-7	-	TGTGCCACCAGCAACTCCAGGGGCACCAATTACGAGCAGTACTTC	CATSNSRGTNYEQYF
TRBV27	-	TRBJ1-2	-	TGTGCCCGAAAGCGAGACCGGGGCTACACCTTC	CARKRDRGYTF
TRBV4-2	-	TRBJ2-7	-	TGTGCCAGCAGCCAAGCCGGAGAGCCCGGGGAGCAGTACTTC	CASSQAGEPGEQYF
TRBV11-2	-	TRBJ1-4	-	TGTGCCAGCAGCCCCAGGGCGGAGGGAGTATTTAATGAAAAACTGTTTTTT	CASSPRAEGVFNEKLFF
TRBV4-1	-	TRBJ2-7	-	TGCGCCAGCAGCCAAGATACCGGGGTCGGTTCCTACGAGCAGTACTTC	CASSQDTGVGSYEQYF
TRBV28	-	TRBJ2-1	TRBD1	TGTGCCAGCAGCTACAGGGGAACCTTGTCGAATGAGCAGTTCTTC	CASSYRGTLSNEQFF
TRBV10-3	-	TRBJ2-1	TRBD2	TGTGCCATCAGGGAGACTAGCGGGGGGGCAGGGCAGTTCTTC	CAIRETSGGAGQFF
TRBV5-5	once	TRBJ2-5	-	TGTGCCAGCAGCCGCGGGATCCAAGAGACCCAGTACTTC	CASSRGIQETQYF
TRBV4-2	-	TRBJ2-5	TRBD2	TGTGCCAGCAGCCAGTTTGGGGGGTTAGCGGGGGAAGTTCAAGAGACCCAGTACTTC	CASSQFGGLAGEVQETQYF
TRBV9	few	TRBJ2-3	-	TGTGCCAGCAGCATGTCAGGGAAGTTGGATACGCAGTATTTT	CASSMSGKLDTQYF
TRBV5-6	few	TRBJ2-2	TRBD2	TGTGCCAGCAGCCCGTTAAGCGGGAGGGCCGAGGCCGGGGAGCTGTTTTTT	CASSPLSGRAEAGELFF
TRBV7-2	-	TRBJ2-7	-	TGTGCCAGCAGCCTGAGTGTGTACGAGCAGTACTTC	CASSLSVYEQYF
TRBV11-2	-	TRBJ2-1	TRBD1	TGTGCCAGCAGCTTCCGGGACAGGGGGCCTGGTGAGCAGTTCTTC	CASSFRDRGPGEQFF
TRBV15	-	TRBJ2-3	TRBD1	TGTGCCACCAGCAGAGACGGGACAGGGGGCACAGATACGCAGTATTTT	CATSRDGTGGTDTQYF
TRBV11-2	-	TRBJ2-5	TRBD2	TGTGCCAGCAGTCTTTCTAGCGGGAAAGAGACCCAGTACTTC	CASSLSSGKETQYF
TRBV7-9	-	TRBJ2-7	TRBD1	TGTGCCGGAGGACAGGAGACCTACGAGCAGTACTTC	CAGGQETYEQYF
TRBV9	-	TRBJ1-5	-	TGTGCCAGTACGGGTAGCAATCAGCCCCAGCATTTT	CASTGSNQPQHF
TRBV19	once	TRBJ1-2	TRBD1	TGTGCCAGTAGTATGCTTTCCGGGACAGACTATGGCTACACCTTC	CASSMLSGTDYGYTF
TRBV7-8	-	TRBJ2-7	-	TGTGCCAGCAGCTTAGGGGCAGGGCCCATAGAGCAGTACTTC	CASSLGAGPIEQYF
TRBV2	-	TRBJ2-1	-	TGTGCCAGCAGGAGACCTAGCGACAATGAGCAGTTCTTC	CASRRPSDNEQFF
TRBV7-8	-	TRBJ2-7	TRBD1	TGTGCCAGCACCCCAGTTCCCCGAACGGGACAGGGAACCTACGAGCAGTACTTC	CASTPVPRTGQGTYEQYF
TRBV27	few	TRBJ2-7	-	TGTGCCAGCAGAGACTTCTACGAGCAGTACTTC	CASRDFYEQYF
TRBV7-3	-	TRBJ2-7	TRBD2	TGTGCCAGCAGCCCTGGACTAGCGGACTCCTACGAGCAGTACTTC	CASSPGLADSYEQYF
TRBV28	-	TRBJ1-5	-	TGTGCCAGCAGCTCAGGACAGAAAGGAAATCAGCCCCAGCATTTT	CASSSGQKGNQPQHF
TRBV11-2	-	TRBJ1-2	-	TGTGCCAGCAGCTTAGATCTAACAGCCGGTGGCTACACCTTC	CASSLDLTAGGYTF
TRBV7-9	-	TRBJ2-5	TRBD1	TGTGCCAGCAGCCCAGGGGACAGACCCCAAGAGACCCAGTACTTC	CASSPGDRPQETQYF
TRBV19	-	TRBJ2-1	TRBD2	TGTGCCAGTAGTATAGACCTAGCGGGGGGATATCTCGGTGAGCAGTTCTTC	CASSIDLAGGYLGEQFF
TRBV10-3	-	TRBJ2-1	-	TGTGCCATCAGTGAAGGCAGAAGTTCAGGGGGGCCCAATGAGCAGTTCTTC	CAISEGRSSGGPNEQFF
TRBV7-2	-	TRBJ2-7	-	TGTGCCAGCAGCTCCTATTTTGGCGAGCAGTACTTC	CASSSYFGEQYF
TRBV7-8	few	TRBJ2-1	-	TGTGCCAGCAGCTTAGCGCCCCTTTCCGGGGAGCAGTTCTTC	CASSLAPLSGEQFF
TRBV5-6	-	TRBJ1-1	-	TGTGCCACCGGTGGGGCGGAGTACACTGAAGCTTTCTTT	CATGGAEYTEAFF
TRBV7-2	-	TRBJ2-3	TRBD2	TGTGCCAGCAGCGTACCTAGCGGGAGTACAGATACGCAGTATTTT	CASSVPSGSTDTQYF
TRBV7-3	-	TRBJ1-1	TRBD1	TGTGCCAGCAGCCCTACAGGGGGCAAAGTTTTCTTT	CASSPTGGKVFF
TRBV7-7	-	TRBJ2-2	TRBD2	TGTGCTAGCAGCAAGACTAGCGGGAGGGCCTCGAACACCGGGGAGCTGTTTTTT	CASSKTSGRASNTGELFF
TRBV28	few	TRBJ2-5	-	TGTGCCAGCAGTTTCCTCCCCCCGGAGAAGACCCAGTACTTC	CASSFLPPEKTQYF
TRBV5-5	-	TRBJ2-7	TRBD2	TGTGCCAGCAGCTTGCTAGCGGGAAACCACGAGCAGTACTTC	CASSLLAGNHEQYF
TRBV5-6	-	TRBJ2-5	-	TGTGCCAGCAGCTTGTCAGGGGGGCGGGAGACCCAGTACTTC	CASSLSGGRETQYF
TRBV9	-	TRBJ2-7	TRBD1	TGTGCCAGCAGCCTAGGACAGGGGGGATACGAGCAGTACTTC	CASSLGQGGYEQYF